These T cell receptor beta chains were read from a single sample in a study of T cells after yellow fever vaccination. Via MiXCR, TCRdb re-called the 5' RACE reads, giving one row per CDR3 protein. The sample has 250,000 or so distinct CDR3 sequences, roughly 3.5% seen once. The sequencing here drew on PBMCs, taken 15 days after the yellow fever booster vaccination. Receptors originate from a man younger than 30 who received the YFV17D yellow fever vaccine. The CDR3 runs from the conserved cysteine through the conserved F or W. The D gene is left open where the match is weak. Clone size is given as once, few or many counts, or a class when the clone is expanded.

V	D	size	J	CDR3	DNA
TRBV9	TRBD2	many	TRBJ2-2	CASSVGLAGTNTGELFF	TGTGCCAGCAGCGTAGGACTAGCGGGGACGAACACCGGGGAGCTGTTTTTT
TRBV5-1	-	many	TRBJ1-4	CASSLEGAALEKLFF	TGCGCCAGCAGCTTGGAAGGGGCGGCACTCGAAAAACTGTTTTTT
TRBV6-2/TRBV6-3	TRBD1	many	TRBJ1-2	CASSRGLQWGTDYGYTF	TGTGCCAGCAGCCGTGGGCTTCAATGGGGGACAGACTATGGCTACACCTTC
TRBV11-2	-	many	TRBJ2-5	CASRDTLRETQYF	TGTGCCAGCCGGGACACCCTGAGGGAGACCCAGTACTTC
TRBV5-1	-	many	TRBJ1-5	CASSLVGGQGQPQHF	TGCGCCAGCAGCCTGGTGGGGGGGCAGGGGCAGCCCCAGCATTTT
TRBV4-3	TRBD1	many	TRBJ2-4	CASSQMRLTDRVYIQYF	TGCGCCAGCAGCCAAATGCGGTTGACGGACAGGGTGTACATTCAGTACTTC
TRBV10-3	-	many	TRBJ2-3	CATAKQADTQYF	TGTGCCACCGCGAAACAGGCAGATACGCAGTATTTT
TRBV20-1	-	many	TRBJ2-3	CSAKPTGSGAGTQYF	TGCAGTGCTAAACCGACAGGGTCGGGAGCGGGTACGCAGTATTTT
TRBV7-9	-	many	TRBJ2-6	CASSLPAISGANVLTF	TGTGCCAGCAGCTTACCAGCAATCTCTGGGGCCAACGTCCTGACTTTC
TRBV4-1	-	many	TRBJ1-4	CASSQDRGVSDEGNEKLFF	TGCGCCAGCAGCCAAGATCGTGGTGTGTCAGACGAGGGGAATGAAAAACTGTTTTTT
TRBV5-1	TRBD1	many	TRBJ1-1	CASSLDSGGVTEAFF	TGCGCCAGCAGCTTGGACTCAGGGGGGGTTACTGAAGCTTTCTTT
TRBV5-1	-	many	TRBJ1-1	CASRTTGGANTEAFF	TGCGCCAGCAGAACTACGGGGGGGGCGAACACTGAAGCTTTCTTT
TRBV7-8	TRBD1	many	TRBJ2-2	CASSSRQGGAGELFF	TGTGCCAGCAGCTCAAGACAGGGGGGTGCCGGGGAGCTGTTTTTT
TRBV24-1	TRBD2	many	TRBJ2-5	CATSEFTSGGRETQYF	TGTGCCACCAGTGAGTTCACTAGCGGGGGACGCGAGACCCAGTACTTC
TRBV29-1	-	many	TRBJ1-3	CSVAQSSGNTIYF	TGCAGCGTTGCACAGAGCTCTGGAAACACCATATATTTT
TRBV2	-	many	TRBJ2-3	CASSASASTDTQYF	TGTGCCAGCAGTGCTAGCGCTAGCACAGATACGCAGTATTTT
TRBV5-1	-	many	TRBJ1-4	CASKRYDQGEKLFF	TGCGCCAGCAAGCGGTACGACCAAGGAGAAAAACTGTTTTTT
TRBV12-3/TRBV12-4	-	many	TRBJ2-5	CASSLGVAQSKTQYF	TGTGCCAGCAGTTTGGGGGTGGCACAGTCAAAGACCCAGTACTTC
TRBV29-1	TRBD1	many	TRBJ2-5	CSAHSGTGIGETQYF	TGCAGCGCCCACAGCGGGACAGGGATAGGGGAGACCCAGTACTTC
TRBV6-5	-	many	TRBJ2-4	CASSLVAGLEKGNIQYF	TGTGCCAGCAGTCTTGTAGCAGGGCTGGAGAAGGGAAACATTCAGTACTTC
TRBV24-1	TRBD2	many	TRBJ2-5	CATSDTGGASGEETQYF	TGTGCCACCAGTGATACAGGAGGGGCTAGCGGTGAAGAGACCCAGTACTTC
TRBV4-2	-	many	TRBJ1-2	CASSQGGGQNYGYTF	TGTGCCAGCAGCCAAGGGGGGGGGCAGAACTATGGCTACACCTTC
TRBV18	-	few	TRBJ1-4	CASSPEGRPNEKLFF	TGTGCCAGCTCACCTGAGGGTCGGCCTAATGAAAAACTGTTTTTT
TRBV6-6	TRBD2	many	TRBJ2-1	CASSYSSGGYNEQFF	TGTGCCAGCAGTTACTCTAGCGGGGGATACAATGAGCAGTTCTTC
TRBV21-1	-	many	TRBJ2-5	CASIARLAYGQTQETQYF	TGTGCCAGCATCGCACGCCTGGCTTATGGACAGACACAAGAGACCCAGTACTTC
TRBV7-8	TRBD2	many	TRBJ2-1	CASKMTSGGPGEQFF	TGTGCCAGCAAGATGACTAGCGGGGGGCCCGGGGAGCAGTTCTTC
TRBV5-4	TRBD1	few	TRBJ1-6	CASSRDRGQNSPLHF	TGTGCCAGCAGCCGAGACAGGGGTCAAAATTCACCCCTCCACTTT
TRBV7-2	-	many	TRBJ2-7	CASSLDREDEQYF	TGTGCCAGCAGCTTAGACAGGGAAGACGAGCAGTACTTC
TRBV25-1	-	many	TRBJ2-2	CASSVGGPLNTGELFF	TGTGCCAGCAGTGTCGGGGGGCCGCTCAACACCGGGGAGCTGTTTTTT
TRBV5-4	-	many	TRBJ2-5	CASSLPTEQETQYF	TGTGCCAGCAGCTTACCGACGGAGCAAGAGACCCAGTACTTC
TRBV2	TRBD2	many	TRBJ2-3	CASELAGGSLGVDTQYF	TGTGCCAGCGAACTAGCGGGGGGCTCCCTAGGGGTCGATACGCAGTATTTT
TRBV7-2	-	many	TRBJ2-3	CASSPNSRGGDTQYF	TGTGCCAGCAGCCCAAATTCGAGAGGGGGAGATACGCAGTATTTT
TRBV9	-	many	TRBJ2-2	CASSGAAGYTGELFF	TGTGCCAGCAGCGGGGCTGCGGGCTACACCGGGGAGCTGTTTTTT
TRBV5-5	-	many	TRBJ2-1	CASSLADPRSGQFF	TGTGCCAGCAGCTTGGCAGATCCCAGGTCGGGGCAGTTCTTC
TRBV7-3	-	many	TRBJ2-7	CASSPGGRGGHTEQYF	TGTGCCAGCAGCCCAGGGGGGCGAGGGGGCCATACCGAGCAGTACTTC
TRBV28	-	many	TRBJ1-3	CASRPQGTGNTIYF	TGTGCCAGCAGACCACAGGGTACTGGAAACACCATATATTTT
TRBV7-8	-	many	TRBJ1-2	CASSLSTGLTPYGYTF	TGTGCCAGCAGCTTATCGACCGGACTGACCCCCTATGGCTACACCTTC
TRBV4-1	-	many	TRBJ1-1	CASSQVAGRAFF	TGCGCCAGCAGCCAAGTGGCAGGGAGGGCTTTCTTT
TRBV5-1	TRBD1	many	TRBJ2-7	CASSLPGTGTYF	TGCGCCAGCAGCTTGCCTGGGACAGGGACTTACTTC
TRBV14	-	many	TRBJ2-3	CASTGRSTDTQYF	TGTGCCAGCACCGGGCGGAGCACAGATACGCAGTATTTT
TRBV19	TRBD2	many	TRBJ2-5	CASTQGEAGGKETQYF	TGTGCCAGTACCCAAGGGGAAGCGGGGGGCAAAGAGACCCAGTACTTC